This entry lists 23 T cell receptor beta chains sequenced from one sample in a study of T cell clonotyping in hematopoietic cell transplantation. Generated by immunoSEQ multiplex PCR, the TCRdb table keeps only in-frame clones and is missing some. The sample yields 15,000 to 20,000 clones, around 80% seen once. Specimen: peripheral blood mononuclear cells. These receptors were obtained from a man aged 55 to 69 in good health. Some clones in this sample may be carry-over from other donors' samples.

This chain joins TRBV29-1 and TRBJ1-4, with TRBD1 identical over 7 bases. CDR1 is SQVTM, CDR2 ANQGSEA, per germline. CDR3 length: 15 amino acids. V was pared by 1 base and J by 2 bases, with 4 bases of the junction left unmatched. The CDR3 bases are TGCAGCGTTGAAGGGATACAGGGGACTAATGAAAAACTGTTTTTT. This encodes CSVEGIQGTNEKLFF. Full variable domain (remainder filled in from reference TRBV29-1 and TRBJ1-4): SAVISQKPSRDICQRGTSLTIQCQVDSQVTMMFWYRQQPGQSLTLIATANQGSEATYESGFVIDKFPISRPNLTFSTLTVSNMSPEDSSIYLCSVEGIQGTNEKLFFGSGTQLSVL.

This clone was counted only a few times. V usage is TRBV19 and J usage is TRBJ2-7, with D possibly being TRBD1 (6 bases). The CDR3 runs to 15 residues. The germline V and J ends were trimmed by 4 bases and 3 bases, with 16 bases remaining between them. The germline gives CDR1 LNHDA, CDR2 SQIVND (reference sequence). DNA of the CDR3: TGTGCCAGTAGTAATGTACAGGGTTCCAGCTACGAGCAGTACTTC. This translates into CASSNVQGSSYEQYF.

This clone was seen a single time. CDR3 protein: CASSLRTPYEQYF. The CDR3 DNA reads TGTGCCAGCAGCTTACGGACCCCCTACGAGCAGTACTTC. The chain employs TRBV7-9 and TRBJ2-7; D ambiguous. Germline values: CDR1 SEHNR, CDR2 FQNEAQ (reference sequence). V dropped 2 bases and J dropped 2 bases, with 7 bases sitting between them. The CDR3 spans 13 residues.

This clone was picked up one time. This chain links TRBV10-3 with TRBJ1-4; TRBD1 might be the D (5 bases). V lost 6 bases and J 8 bases, leaving 25 bases between the germline ends. Germline lookup yields CDR1 ENHRY and CDR2 SYGVKD. The CDR3 covers 17 residues. The CDR3 DNA is TGTGCCATCAGGGAGGGAAATACAGGAATCGAACTGGAAAAACTGTTTTTT. Protein sequence: CAIREGNTGIELEKLFF.

The gene calls are TRBV9 and TRBJ1-6; no firm D call. The CDR3 covers 12 residues. V was shortened by 0 bases and J by 15 bases, with 10 bases between the two germline ends. Germline lookup yields CDR1 SGDLS and CDR2 YYNGEE. The CDR3 loop is CASSVEDSGLHF. The CDR3 bases are TGTGCCAGCAGCGTAGAGGACTCGGGCCTCCACTTT.

This rearrangement joins TRBV11-2 to TRBJ2-7; D is unresolved. The ends were cut back, 3 bases at V and 0 bases at J, with 9 bases in the middle. Germline CDR1 is SGHAT and CDR2 is FQNNGV. There are 14 residues in the CDR3. The CDR3 here is CASSFDLLSYEQYF. The CDR3 coding sequence is TGTGCCAGCAGCTTCGACCTGCTCTCCTACGAGCAGTACTTC. Full variable domain (missing parts from reference TRBV11-2 and TRBJ2-7): EAGVAQSPRYKIIEKRQSVAFWCNPISGHATLYWYQQILGQGPKLLIQFQNNGVVDDSQLPKDRFSAERLKGVDSTLKIQPAKLEDSAVYLCASSFDLLSYEQYFGPGTRLTVT.

The chain uses TRBV5-1 and TRBJ1-2, with TRBD1 matching over 7 bases. The junction had 6 bases not matched to a gene; V was cut back by 0 bases and J by 7 bases. Germline CDR1 reads SGHRS; CDR2 reads YFSETQ. The CDR3 loop spans 14 amino acids. CDR3 coding DNA: TGCGCCAGCAGCTTGGAAGGACAGGCCGGTGGCTACACCTTC. It codes for CASSLEGQAGGYTF.

The chain combines TRBV5-1 with TRBJ2-3, with D tentatively TRBD2 (5 bases). The CDR3 extends over 15 amino acids. Germline CDR1 is SGHRS and CDR2 is YFSETQ. With 5 bases removed from V and 5 bases from J, the gap between germline ends came to 18 bases. CDR3 amino acids: CASRRGPGSVDTQYF. In DNA, the CDR3 is TGCGCCAGCAGACGAGGGCCTGGCTCGGTAGATACGCAGTATTTT.

V usage is TRBV2 and J usage is TRBJ1-2; tentatively, D is TRBD1 (6 bases). V lost 6 bases, J lost 2 bases, and 10 bases lay in between. Germline V gene sequence: CDR1 SNHLY, CDR2 FYNNEI. This CDR3 comprises 13 residues. This CDR3 is CASRLQGNYGYTF. CDR3 coding DNA: TGTGCCAGCAGGTTACAGGGCAACTATGGCTACACCTTC. The full variable domain, completed using reference TRBV2 and TRBJ1-2, is EPEVTQTPSHQVTQMGQEVILRCVPISNHLYFYWYRQILGQKVEFLVSFYNNEISEKSEIFDDQFSVERPDGSNFTLKIRSTKLEDSAMYFCASRLQGNYGYTFGSGTRLTVV.

The chain couples TRBV6-5 to TRBJ1-2; TRBD1 matches 8 bases. V shed 6 bases, J shed 1 base, and the junction held 4 bases outside the gene matches. The germline gives CDR1 MNHEY, CDR2 SVGAGI. The CDR3 extends over 14 amino acids. The chain's CDR3 is CASRRTGLNYGYTF. In nucleotides, the CDR3 is TGTGCCAGCAGGAGGACAGGGCTTAACTATGGCTACACCTTC.

The rearrangement links TRBV2 to TRBJ1-1, with D possibly being TRBD1 (5 bases). The germline V gene has CDR1 SNHLY and CDR2 FYNNEI. CDR3 length equals 14 residues. Trimming shortened V by 4 bases and J by 1 base, and 10 bases separated the two germline ends. CDR3 protein: CASSAWGGNTEAFF. In DNA form, the CDR3 reads TGTGCCAGCAGTGCTTGGGGGGGGAACACTGAAGCTTTCTTT.

The V gene is TRBV6-5, the J gene TRBJ1-1, with D tentatively TRBD1 (6 bases). Looked up from germline, CDR1 is MNHEY and CDR2 is SVGAGI. This CDR3 is built from 15 residues. V shed 5 bases and J shed 5 bases, with 18 bases lying between them. CDR3 sequence (DNA): TGTGCCAGCAGTCCCTACATGGGGGCTGGGACTGAAGCTTTCTTT. Translated, it gives CASSPYMGAGTEAFF.

This chain connects TRBV5-4 to TRBJ2-3, with 13 bases matching TRBD2. The CDR3 has 16 residues. The V gene's germline CDR1 is SGHNT and CDR2 YYREEE (reference sequence). J was trimmed by 1 base and V by 3 bases; bases with no gene match: 2. The CDR3 loop reads CASSSGLAGGTDTQYF. For the CDR3, the DNA is TGTGCCAGCAGCTCCGGACTAGCGGGGGGCACAGATACGCAGTATTTT.

This rearrangement joins TRBV10-3 to TRBJ1-5; no clear D gene. The CDR3 runs to 13 residues. With 4 bases removed from V and 2 bases from J, the gap between germline ends came to 6 bases. The germline V gene has CDR1 ENHRY and CDR2 SYGVKD. The CDR3 sequence is CAISGQRNQPQHF. CDR3 bases: TGTGCCATCAGTGGCCAGCGCAATCAGCCCCAGCATTTT.

V usage is TRBV5-1 and J usage is TRBJ1-6; D gene ambiguous. This CDR3 region has 18 residues. The V gene's germline CDR1 is SGHRS and CDR2 YFSETQ. Between the trimmed V and J ends, which lost 1 base and 0 bases, there was a span of 14 bases. For the CDR3, the DNA is TGCGCCAGCAGCTTGTTAGGGTTAGGGAGCTCCTATAATTCACCCCTCCACTTT. The encoded protein is CASSLLGLGSSYNSPLHF. Together with reference TRBV5-1 and TRBJ1-6, the CDR3 gives the full variable domain: KAGVTQTPRYLIKTRGQQVTLSCSPISGHRSVSWYQQTPGQGLQFLFEYFSETQRNKGNFPGRFSGRQFSNSRSEMNVSTLELGDSALYLCASSLLGLGSSYNSPLHFGNGTRLTVT.

This rearrangement joins TRBV4-2 to TRBJ2-6, with no clear D. The CDR3 spans 18 residues. Germline V gene data show CDR1 as LGHNA and CDR2 as YNFKEQ. Trimming took off 5 bases at V and 5 bases at J, with 22 bases between the two ends. CDR3 region: CASSFCSRLQSRANVLTF. CDR3 DNA: TGTGCCAGCAGCTTTTGCTCCAGGTTACAAAGTCGGGCCAACGTCCTGACTTTC.

The genes are TRBV20-1 and TRBJ1-1; D gene uncertain. In germline, CDR1 is DFQATT, CDR2 SNEGSKA (reference sequence). CDR3 size: 10 residues. Trimming cost V 0 bases and J 7 bases, with 3 bases left between them. CDR3 nucleotide sequence: TGCAGTGCTAGAGACAGTGAAGCTTTCTTT. Amino acids: CSARDSEAFF.

The chain employs TRBV9 and TRBJ1-6; D is undetermined. The V end lost 0 bases, the J end lost 11 bases, and 9 bases lay between the germline ends. Germline V gene lookup returns CDR1 SGDLS and CDR2 YYNGEE. This CDR3 has 13 residues. CDR3 nucleotides: TGTGCCAGCAGCGTAGGCCAGCTCGCACCCCTCCACTTT. The encoded protein is CASSVGQLAPLHF.

This clone was seen a few times. CDR3 in amino acids: CASSITGQGFHEQYF. DNA for the CDR3: TGTGCCAGTAGTATAACGGGACAGGGGTTCCACGAGCAGTACTTC. The V and J genes are TRBV19 and TRBJ2-7; 10 bases are shared with TRBD1. J gave up 5 bases and V 2 bases, and 6 bases lay outside the gene matches. The length of the CDR3 is 15 residues. Germline CDR1 LNHDA, CDR2 SQIVND (reference sequence).

This rearrangement joins TRBV2 to TRBJ1-1, with D maybe TRBD1 (6 bases). V lost 2 bases and J lost 7, with 17 bases in between. The CDR3 consists of 15 residues. The germline V gene has CDR1 SNHLY and CDR2 FYNNEI. CDR3 coding DNA: TGTGCCAGCAGTGAACCGGGGGCAGCCAAATTTGAAGCTTTCTTT. Translation: CASSEPGAAKFEAFF. Filled out from reference TRBV2 and TRBJ1-1, the complete variable domain reads EPEVTQTPSHQVTQMGQEVILRCVPISNHLYFYWYRQILGQKVEFLVSFYNNEISEKSEIFDDQFSVERPDGSNFTLKIRSTKLEDSAMYFCASSEPGAAKFEAFFGQGTRLTVV.

The J gene is TRBJ1-6, the V gene TRBV6-5; no clear D. CDR1 MNHEY and CDR2 SVGAGI come from the germline V gene. The V gene lost 0 bases and the J gene lost 1 base, with 7 bases spanning the gap. CDR3 length equals 16 residues. CDR3 sequence reads: CASSYSSGSYNSPLHF. The CDR3 DNA is TGTGCCAGCAGTTACTCTTCGGGTTCCTATAATTCACCCCTCCACTTT.

This rearrangement joins TRBV6-5 to TRBJ2-7; D is undetermined. CDR3 length: 14 amino acids. Germline V CDR1 and CDR2: MNHEY, SVGAGI. Deletions cut 2 bases from V and 0 bases from J, with 8 bases between. The CDR3: CASSYRVSSYEQYF. DNA of the CDR3: TGTGCCAGCAGTTACAGAGTGAGCTCCTACGAGCAGTACTTC.

The chain joins TRBV7-8 to TRBJ2-3; D could derive from TRBD1 or TRBD2 (6 bases each). Per the germline V gene, CDR1 is SGHVS and CDR2 is FQNEAQ. The CDR3 is 15 residues long. With 5 bases removed from V and 3 bases from J, the gap between germline ends came to 15 bases. Here the CDR3 reads CASSQGGGGTDTQYF. DNA of the CDR3: TGTGCCAGCAGCCAAGGAGGGGGAGGAACAGATACGCAGTATTTT. Full variable domain (remainder filled in from reference TRBV7-8 and TRBJ2-3): GAGVSQSPRYKVAKRGQDVALRCDPISGHVSLFWYQQALGQGPEFLTYFQNEAQLDKSGLPSDRFFAERPEGSVSTLKIQRTQQEDSAVYLCASSQGGGGTDTQYFGPGTRLTVL.